These T cell receptor beta chains were read from a single sample in a study of blood T cells in healthy people across ages. Each CDR3 protein gets one entry after TCRdb re-called the 5' RACE reads with MiXCR. The data contain about 730,000 distinct CDR3 sequences, around 40% of them singletons. The specimen was blood. The receptors stem from a woman aged 55-69 years in good health. Each CDR3 is given with its conserved first and last residue. The order of the fields is clone size, D gene, V gene, J gene, CDR3 DNA, CDR3 protein. A D gene is named only where the DNA matches it firmly. The listing skips clone size in some rows; elsewhere it reads once, few, many or a size class.

abundance: once; d_gene: TRBD2; v_gene: TRBV27; j_gene: TRBJ2-1; CDR3nt: TGTGCCAGCAGTGCACCGGGACTACCTTACAATGAGCATTTCTTC; CDR3aa: CASSAPGLPYNEHFF
abundance: few; d_gene: TRBD1; v_gene: TRBV2; j_gene: TRBJ1-5; CDR3nt: TGTGCCAGCAGTGGGACAGGTTATAGCAATCAGCCCCAGCATTTT; CDR3aa: CASSGTGYSNQPQHF
abundance: .; d_gene: .; v_gene: TRBV10-3; j_gene: TRBJ1-5; CDR3nt: TGTGCCAACGGAACAGGCGATAGCAATCAGCCCCAGCATTTT; CDR3aa: CANGTGDSNQPQHF
abundance: few; d_gene: TRBD1; v_gene: TRBV10-3; j_gene: TRBJ2-7; CDR3nt: TGTGCCATCAGAACAGGGGGCGAGCAGTACTTC; CDR3aa: CAIRTGGEQYF
abundance: .; d_gene: TRBD2; v_gene: TRBV7-2; j_gene: TRBJ2-1; CDR3nt: TGTGCCAGCAGCTTAGGCCCCACTAGCGGGAGTAACTTCTGCAATGAGCAGTTCTTC; CDR3aa: CASSLGPTSGSNFCNEQFF
abundance: .; d_gene: .; v_gene: TRBV5-1; j_gene: TRBJ2-1; CDR3nt: TGCGCCAGCAGCGGGCAGGGAGGCTCCTACAATGAGCAGTTCTTC; CDR3aa: CASSGQGGSYNEQFF
abundance: few; d_gene: .; v_gene: TRBV7-3; j_gene: TRBJ1-1; CDR3nt: TGTGCCAGCAGCTTCAAAGGGGGGAACACTGAAGCTTTCTTT; CDR3aa: CASSFKGGNTEAFF
abundance: few; d_gene: TRBD1; v_gene: TRBV29-1; j_gene: TRBJ2-1; CDR3nt: TGCAGCGGACAGGGGGCAGCCTACAATGAGCAGTTCTTC; CDR3aa: CSGQGAAYNEQFF
abundance: many; d_gene: .; v_gene: TRBV5-1; j_gene: TRBJ2-3; CDR3nt: TGCGCCAGCAGCGAGGGGGGGCCAGGCACAGATACGCAGTATTTT; CDR3aa: CASSEGGPGTDTQYF
abundance: few; d_gene: .; v_gene: TRBV6-5; j_gene: TRBJ2-3; CDR3nt: TGTGCCAGCAGTTACTCGACTCACACAGATACGCAGTATTTT; CDR3aa: CASSYSTHTDTQYF
abundance: .; d_gene: .; v_gene: TRBV7-2; j_gene: TRBJ2-1; CDR3nt: TGTGCCAGCAGCTCCCTTTCGGGAGTTGATGAGCAGTTCTTC; CDR3aa: CASSSLSGVDEQFF
abundance: few; d_gene: .; v_gene: TRBV29-1; j_gene: TRBJ1-5; CDR3nt: TGCAGCCCCCCGGGGACAACCAGGATGGTCAATCAGCCCCAGCATTTT; CDR3aa: CSPPGTTRMVNQPQHF
abundance: many; d_gene: .; v_gene: TRBV24-1; j_gene: TRBJ2-5; CDR3nt: TGTGCCACCAGTGATGGCTCTAGAGTGACCCAGTACTTC; CDR3aa: CATSDGSRVTQYF
abundance: .; d_gene: .; v_gene: TRBV6-4; j_gene: TRBJ1-6; CDR3nt: TGTGCCAGCAGAGAACAGGGTACTTCACCCCTCCACTTT; CDR3aa: CASREQGTSPLHF
abundance: .; d_gene: TRBD1; v_gene: TRBV20-1; j_gene: TRBJ2-1; CDR3nt: TGCAGTGCTGGCGGGACAGGGGGTCGCTCCTACGAGCAGTTCTTC; CDR3aa: CSAGGTGGRSYEQFF
abundance: .; d_gene: .; v_gene: TRBV24-1; j_gene: TRBJ2-1; CDR3nt: TGTGCCACCAGTGATTTTACGGAGTCGGAGCAGTTCTTC; CDR3aa: CATSDFTESEQFF
abundance: few; d_gene: .; v_gene: TRBV20-1; j_gene: TRBJ2-7; CDR3nt: TGCAGTGCCCCAACTAGGGCTGACCTCTCCTACGAGCAGTACTTC; CDR3aa: CSAPTRADLSYEQYF
abundance: few; d_gene: TRBD1; v_gene: TRBV10-3; j_gene: TRBJ1-4; CDR3nt: TGTGCCATCAGTGAGACCGGGACAGGGTCTGAAAAACTGTTTTTT; CDR3aa: CAISETGTGSEKLFF
abundance: .; d_gene: .; v_gene: TRBV27; j_gene: TRBJ2-1; CDR3nt: TGTGCCAGCAGTTTAGGCCCGGGGGTTGTGGGCAATGAGCAGTTCTTC; CDR3aa: CASSLGPGVVGNEQFF
abundance: .; d_gene: .; v_gene: TRBV29-1; j_gene: TRBJ2-5; CDR3nt: TGCAGCGTTGAAAGGCCGCAAGAGACCCAGTACTTC; CDR3aa: CSVERPQETQYF
abundance: .; d_gene: TRBD1; v_gene: TRBV28; j_gene: TRBJ1-5; CDR3nt: TGTGCCAGCAGTTTGGGGGGACAGGGGGATCAGCCCCAGCATTTT; CDR3aa: CASSLGGQGDQPQHF
abundance: few; d_gene: .; v_gene: TRBV20-1; j_gene: TRBJ2-1; CDR3nt: TGCAGTGCTAGAGGCCTCATAGCAGCTGACTCCTACAATGAGCAGTTCTTC; CDR3aa: CSARGLIAADSYNEQFF
abundance: .; d_gene: .; v_gene: TRBV6-1; j_gene: TRBJ2-1; CDR3nt: TGTGCCAGCATTCCAGCTGGAGGGCCGGGGAATGAGCAGTTCTTC; CDR3aa: CASIPAGGPGNEQFF
abundance: .; d_gene: TRBD1; v_gene: TRBV7-6; j_gene: TRBJ1-2; CDR3nt: TGTGCCAGCAGCTTAGGTTTGGGACAGGGGGCCCTAGGGAATGGCTACACCTTC; CDR3aa: CASSLGLGQGALGNGYTF
abundance: few; d_gene: .; v_gene: TRBV20-1; j_gene: TRBJ1-6; CDR3nt: TGCAGTGCTAGAGGCTTCGCCAGGGACAATTCACCCCTCCACTTT; CDR3aa: CSARGFARDNSPLHF
abundance: .; d_gene: .; v_gene: TRBV11-2; j_gene: TRBJ2-5; CDR3nt: TGTGCCAGCAGCTTAGCGGGGTGGTGGGAACGGGAGACCCAGTACTTC; CDR3aa: CASSLAGWWERETQYF
abundance: .; d_gene: .; v_gene: TRBV29-1; j_gene: TRBJ2-7; CDR3nt: TGCAGCGTCCGACAGGACTACTACGAGCAGTACTTC; CDR3aa: CSVRQDYYEQYF
abundance: few; d_gene: TRBD1; v_gene: TRBV20-1; j_gene: TRBJ2-7; CDR3nt: TGCAGTGCTAGACCCCGGACAGGGTCCTCCTACGAGCAGTACTTC; CDR3aa: CSARPRTGSSYEQYF
abundance: .; d_gene: TRBD2; v_gene: TRBV12-3/TRBV12-4; j_gene: TRBJ2-5; CDR3nt: TGTGCCAGCAGTTTAGGGCGGGGGGCTAGCGGGGGCGGGTACCAAGAGACCCAGTACTTC; CDR3aa: CASSLGRGASGGGYQETQYF
abundance: .; d_gene: .; v_gene: TRBV29-1; j_gene: TRBJ2-7; CDR3nt: TGCAGCGTTGGTGCGGTCCGTTACGAGCAGTACTTC; CDR3aa: CSVGAVRYEQYF
abundance: few; d_gene: .; v_gene: TRBV5-1; j_gene: TRBJ1-6; CDR3nt: TGCGCCAGCAGCTTGGATGCGGGAATTAAGGATTCACCCCTCCACTTT; CDR3aa: CASSLDAGIKDSPLHF
abundance: .; d_gene: .; v_gene: TRBV7-3; j_gene: TRBJ2-5; CDR3nt: TGTGCCAGCAGCTTAGAGGGCCTGGGGAACGGGAATGAGCAGTACTTC; CDR3aa: CASSLEGLGNGNEQYF
abundance: .; d_gene: TRBD1; v_gene: TRBV25-1; j_gene: TRBJ2-1; CDR3nt: TGTGCCAGCAGTCAAATTCCCTTGGGCAGGGGGCGAAACAATGAGCAGTTCTTC; CDR3aa: CASSQIPLGRGRNNEQFF
abundance: .; d_gene: TRBD1; v_gene: TRBV10-3; j_gene: TRBJ1-4; CDR3nt: TGTGCCATCAGCAATAGGCGGGACAGGGATAATGAAAACCTGTTTTTT; CDR3aa: CAISNRRDRDNENLFF
abundance: .; d_gene: .; v_gene: TRBV12-3/TRBV12-4; j_gene: TRBJ2-2; CDR3nt: TGTGCCAGCGAAGGAGCCCACACCGGGGAGCTGTTTTTT; CDR3aa: CASEGAHTGELFF
abundance: .; d_gene: .; v_gene: TRBV10-3; j_gene: TRBJ2-7; CDR3nt: TGTGCCATCAGTGAGTCCCTGGCCGAGCAGTACTTC; CDR3aa: CAISESLAEQYF
abundance: .; d_gene: TRBD2; v_gene: TRBV20-1; j_gene: TRBJ2-5; CDR3nt: TGCAGTGCTAGAGTACCTAGCGGGAGGGTCGGGGAGACCCAGTACTTC; CDR3aa: CSARVPSGRVGETQYF
abundance: .; d_gene: .; v_gene: TRBV29-1; j_gene: TRBJ1-1; CDR3nt: TGCAGCGTTCGTCGGACCGATACTAACACTGAAGCTTTCTTT; CDR3aa: CSVRRTDTNTEAFF
abundance: .; d_gene: .; v_gene: TRBV6-2/TRBV6-3; j_gene: TRBJ2-5; CDR3nt: TGTGCCAGCACTTATCCGGGTACAGAGACCCAGTACTTC; CDR3aa: CASTYPGTETQYF
abundance: .; d_gene: .; v_gene: TRBV3-1; j_gene: TRBJ2-3; CDR3nt: TGTGCCAGCAGCCCCCAGAGCACAGATACGCAGTATTTT; CDR3aa: CASSPQSTDTQYF
abundance: .; d_gene: .; v_gene: TRBV6-2/TRBV6-3; j_gene: TRBJ2-3; CDR3nt: TGTGCCAGCAGTTCCGCAGGGTGGGCTGTGGATACGCAGTATTTT; CDR3aa: CASSSAGWAVDTQYF
abundance: .; d_gene: TRBD1; v_gene: TRBV29-1; j_gene: TRBJ2-2; CDR3nt: TGCAGCGTTGTCCGACAGGGGAACGCCGGGGAGCTGTTTTTT; CDR3aa: CSVVRQGNAGELFF
abundance: many; d_gene: .; v_gene: TRBV12-3/TRBV12-4; j_gene: TRBJ2-5; CDR3nt: TGTGCCAGCAACTTACGGGGGGCGGGGGAGACCCAGTACTTC; CDR3aa: CASNLRGAGETQYF
abundance: .; d_gene: .; v_gene: TRBV29-1; j_gene: TRBJ2-1; CDR3nt: TGCAGCGTCGTCGGGCTGGGATGGAGCGAGCAGTTCTTC; CDR3aa: CSVVGLGWSEQFF
abundance: .; d_gene: .; v_gene: TRBV13; j_gene: TRBJ2-7; CDR3nt: TGTGCCAGCAGCCCCATCGCGGGGGCCCACTACGAGCAGTACTTC; CDR3aa: CASSPIAGAHYEQYF
abundance: .; d_gene: TRBD1; v_gene: TRBV7-9; j_gene: TRBJ1-1; CDR3nt: TGTGCCAGCAGCCCTAGGGACAGGGGGTTGACTGAAGCTTTCTTT; CDR3aa: CASSPRDRGLTEAFF
abundance: many; d_gene: .; v_gene: TRBV28; j_gene: TRBJ2-5; CDR3nt: TGTGCCAGCAGTTTATTTGGGGGCATTGAGACCCAGTACTTC; CDR3aa: CASSLFGGIETQYF
abundance: .; d_gene: .; v_gene: TRBV24-1; j_gene: TRBJ2-3; CDR3nt: TGTGCCACCAGCACCGGGACGGCCACAGATACGCAGTATTTT; CDR3aa: CATSTGTATDTQYF
abundance: once; d_gene: TRBD2; v_gene: TRBV20-1; j_gene: TRBJ2-3; CDR3nt: TGCAGTGCCAGACTAGCGGGGGTCACAGATACGCAGTATTTT; CDR3aa: CSARLAGVTDTQYF
abundance: few; d_gene: TRBD2; v_gene: TRBV11-3; j_gene: TRBJ2-5; CDR3nt: TGTGCCAGCAGCGAGATAGCGGGAGTTGGAGAGACCCAGTACTTC; CDR3aa: CASSEIAGVGETQYF
abundance: .; d_gene: .; v_gene: TRBV20-1; j_gene: TRBJ1-2; CDR3nt: TGCAGTGCTAGAGACGCTTACCATGGCTACACCTTC; CDR3aa: CSARDAYHGYTF
abundance: .; d_gene: TRBD2; v_gene: TRBV20-1; j_gene: TRBJ2-3; CDR3nt: TGCAGTGCTAGAGGACTAGCGCTCACAGATACGCAGTATTTT; CDR3aa: CSARGLALTDTQYF
abundance: .; d_gene: .; v_gene: TRBV3-1; j_gene: TRBJ2-7; CDR3nt: TGTGCCAGCAGCCCGCCGGGACTTCACGAGCAGTACTTC; CDR3aa: CASSPPGLHEQYF